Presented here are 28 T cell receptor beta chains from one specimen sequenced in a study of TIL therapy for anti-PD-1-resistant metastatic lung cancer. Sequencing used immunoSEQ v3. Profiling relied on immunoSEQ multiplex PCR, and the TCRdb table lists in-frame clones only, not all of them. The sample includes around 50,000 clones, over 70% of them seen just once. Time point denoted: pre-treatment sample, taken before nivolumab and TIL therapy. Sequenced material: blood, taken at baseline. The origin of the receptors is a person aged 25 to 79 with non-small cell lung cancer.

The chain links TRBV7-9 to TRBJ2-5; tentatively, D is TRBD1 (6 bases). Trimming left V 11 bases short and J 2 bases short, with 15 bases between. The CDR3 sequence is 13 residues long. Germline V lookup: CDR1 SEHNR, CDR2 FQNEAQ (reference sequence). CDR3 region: CAVQGIEQETQYF. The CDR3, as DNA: TGTGCCGTTCAGGGGATAGAGCAAGAGACCCAGTACTTC.

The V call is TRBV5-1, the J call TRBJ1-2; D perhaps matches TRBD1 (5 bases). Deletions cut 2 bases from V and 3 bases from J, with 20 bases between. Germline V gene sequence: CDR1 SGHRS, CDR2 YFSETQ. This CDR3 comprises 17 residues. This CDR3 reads CASSFGALAPPYYGYTF. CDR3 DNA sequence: TGCGCCAGCAGCTTCGGGGCGCTGGCACCACCCTACTATGGCTACACCTTC.

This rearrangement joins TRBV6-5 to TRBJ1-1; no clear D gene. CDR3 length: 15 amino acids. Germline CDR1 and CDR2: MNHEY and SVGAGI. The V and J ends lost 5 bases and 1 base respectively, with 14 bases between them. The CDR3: CASSPPRAGNTEAFF. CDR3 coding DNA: TGTGCCAGCAGTCCCCCCCGGGCTGGGAACACTGAAGCTTTCTTT.

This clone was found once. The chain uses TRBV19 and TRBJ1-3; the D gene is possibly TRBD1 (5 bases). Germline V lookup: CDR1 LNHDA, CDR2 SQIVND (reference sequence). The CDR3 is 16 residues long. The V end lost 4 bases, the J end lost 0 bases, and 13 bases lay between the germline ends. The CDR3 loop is CASSTGTELSGNTIYF. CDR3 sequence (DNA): TGTGCCAGTAGTACAGGGACGGAGCTCTCTGGAAACACCATATATTTT.

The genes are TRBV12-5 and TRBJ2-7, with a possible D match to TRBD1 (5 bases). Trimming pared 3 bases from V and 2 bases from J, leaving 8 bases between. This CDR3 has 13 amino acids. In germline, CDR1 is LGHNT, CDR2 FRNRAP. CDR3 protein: CASGLGETYEQYF. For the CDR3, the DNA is TGTGCTAGTGGTTTAGGGGAAACCTACGAGCAGTACTTC. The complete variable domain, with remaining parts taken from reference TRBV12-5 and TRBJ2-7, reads DARVTQTPRHKVTEMGQEVTMRCQPILGHNTVFWYRQTMMQGLELLAYFRNRAPLDDSGMPKDRFSAEMPDATLATLKIQPSEPRDSAVYFCASGLGETYEQYFGPGTRLTVT.

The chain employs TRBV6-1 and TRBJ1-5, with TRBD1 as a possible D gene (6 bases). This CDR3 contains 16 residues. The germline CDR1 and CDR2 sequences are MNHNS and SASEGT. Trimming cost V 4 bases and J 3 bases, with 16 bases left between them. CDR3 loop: CASSGGLQGSNQPQHF. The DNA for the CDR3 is TGTGCCAGCAGTGGCGGATTACAGGGCTCCAATCAGCCCCAGCATTTT.

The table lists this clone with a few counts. As DNA, the CDR3 is TGTGCCAGCAGTCAGACACCTAATCAGCCCCAGCATTTT. It codes for CASSQTPNQPQHF. The chain uses TRBV6-5 and TRBJ1-5; D is ambiguous. Trimming stripped 5 bases from V and 4 bases from J, with 9 bases between. The CDR3 length is 13 residues. CDR1 and CDR2 from the germline V gene are MNHEY and SVGAGI.

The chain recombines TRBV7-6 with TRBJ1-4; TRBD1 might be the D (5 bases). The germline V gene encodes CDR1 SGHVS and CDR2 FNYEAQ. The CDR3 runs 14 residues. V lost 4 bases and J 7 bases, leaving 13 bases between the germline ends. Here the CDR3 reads CASSSRGEGEKLFF. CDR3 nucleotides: TGTGCCAGCAGCTCAAGGGGTGAGGGTGAAAAACTGTTTTTT. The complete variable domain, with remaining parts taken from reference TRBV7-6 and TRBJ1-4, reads GAGVSQSPRYKVTKRGQDVALRCDPISGHVSLYWYRQALGQGPEFLTYFNYEAQQDKSGLPNDRFSAERPEGSISTLTIQRTEQRDSAMYRCASSSRGEGEKLFFGSGTQLSVL.

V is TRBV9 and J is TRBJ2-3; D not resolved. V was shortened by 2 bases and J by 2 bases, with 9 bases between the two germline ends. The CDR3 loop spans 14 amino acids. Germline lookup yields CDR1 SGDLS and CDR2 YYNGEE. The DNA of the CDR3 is TGTGCCAGCAGCGTGAGACTTTCCACAGATACGCAGTATTTT. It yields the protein CASSVRLSTDTQYF.

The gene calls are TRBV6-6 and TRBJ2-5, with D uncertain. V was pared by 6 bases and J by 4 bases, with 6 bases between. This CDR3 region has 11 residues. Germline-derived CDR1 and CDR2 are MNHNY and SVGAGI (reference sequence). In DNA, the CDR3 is TGTGCCAGCAGGGACGGAGAGACCCAGTACTTC. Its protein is CASRDGETQYF.

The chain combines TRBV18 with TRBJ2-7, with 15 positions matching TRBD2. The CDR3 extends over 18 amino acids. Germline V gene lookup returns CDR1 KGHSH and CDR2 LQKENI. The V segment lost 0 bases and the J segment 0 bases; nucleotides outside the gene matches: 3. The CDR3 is CASSPPGTSGRNSYEQYF. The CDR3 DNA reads TGTGCCAGCTCACCACCTGGGACTAGCGGGAGGAACTCCTACGAGCAGTACTTC.

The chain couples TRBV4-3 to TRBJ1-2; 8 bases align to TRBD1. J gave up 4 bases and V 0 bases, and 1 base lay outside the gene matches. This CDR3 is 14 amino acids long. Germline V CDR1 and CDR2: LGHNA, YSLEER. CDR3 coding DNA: TGCGCCAGCAGCCAAGAAACAGGGGGCTATGGCTACACCTTC. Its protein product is CASSQETGGYGYTF.

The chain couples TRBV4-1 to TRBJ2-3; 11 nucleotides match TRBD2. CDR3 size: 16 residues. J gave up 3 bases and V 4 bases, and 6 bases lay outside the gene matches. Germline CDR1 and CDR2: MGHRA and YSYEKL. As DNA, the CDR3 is TGCGCCAGCAGCCGATTACTAGCGGGGGTGACAGATACGCAGTATTTT. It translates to CASSRLLAGVTDTQYF.

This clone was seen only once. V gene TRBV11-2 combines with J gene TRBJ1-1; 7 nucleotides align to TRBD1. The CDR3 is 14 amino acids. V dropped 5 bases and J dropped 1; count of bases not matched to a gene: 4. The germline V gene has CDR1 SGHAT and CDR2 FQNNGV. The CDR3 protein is CASSPGQTNTEAFF. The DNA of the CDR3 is TGTGCCAGCAGCCCGGGACAGACGAACACTGAAGCTTTCTTT.

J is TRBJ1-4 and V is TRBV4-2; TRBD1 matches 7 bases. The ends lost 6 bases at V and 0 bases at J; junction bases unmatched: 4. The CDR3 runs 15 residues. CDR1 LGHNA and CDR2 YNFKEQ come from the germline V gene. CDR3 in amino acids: CASRGQTATNEKLFF. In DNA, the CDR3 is TGTGCCAGCAGGGGACAGACAGCAACTAATGAAAAACTGTTTTTT.

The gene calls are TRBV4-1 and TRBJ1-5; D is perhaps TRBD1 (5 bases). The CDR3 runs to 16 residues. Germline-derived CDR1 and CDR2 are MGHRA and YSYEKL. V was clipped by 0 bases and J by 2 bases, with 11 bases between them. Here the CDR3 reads CASSQDQGLGNQPQHF. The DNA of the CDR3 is TGCGCCAGCAGCCAAGACCAGGGTTTGGGCAATCAGCCCCAGCATTTT.

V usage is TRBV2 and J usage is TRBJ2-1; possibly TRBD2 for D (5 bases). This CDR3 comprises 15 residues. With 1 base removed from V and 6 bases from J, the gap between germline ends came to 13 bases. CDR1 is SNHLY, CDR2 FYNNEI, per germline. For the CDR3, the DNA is TGTGCCAGCAGTGAAGAACTAGTGGGCTTCAATGAGCAGTTCTTC. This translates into CASSEELVGFNEQFF.

The CDR3 reads CASRRQGDSGNTIYF. In DNA, the CDR3 is TGTGCCAGCAGAAGACAGGGGGACTCTGGAAACACCATATATTTT. V is TRBV28 and J is TRBJ1-3; 9 bases fit TRBD1. J lost 0 bases, V lost 6 bases, and 3 bases had no gene match. The CDR3 has 15 residues. Germline CDR1 MDHEN, CDR2 SYDVKM. The entire variable domain, with the rest obtained from reference TRBV28 and TRBJ1-3, is as follows: DVKVTQSSRYLVKRTGEKVFLECVQDMDHENMFWYRQDPGLGLRLIYFSYDVKMKEKGDIPEGYSVSREKKERFSLILESASTNQTSMYLCASRRQGDSGNTIYFGEGSWLTVV.

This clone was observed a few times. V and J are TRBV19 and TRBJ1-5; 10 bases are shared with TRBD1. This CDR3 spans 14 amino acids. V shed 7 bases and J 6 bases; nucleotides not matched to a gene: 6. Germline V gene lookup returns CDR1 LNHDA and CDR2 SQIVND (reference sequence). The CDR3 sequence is CASKGTGDTQPQHF. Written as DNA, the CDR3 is TGTGCCAGTAAGGGGACAGGGGACACTCAGCCCCAGCATTTT.

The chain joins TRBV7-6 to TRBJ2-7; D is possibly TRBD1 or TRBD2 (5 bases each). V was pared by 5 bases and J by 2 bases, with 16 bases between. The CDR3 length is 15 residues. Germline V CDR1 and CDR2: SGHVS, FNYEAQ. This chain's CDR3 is CASSRERDGPYEQYF. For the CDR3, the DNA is TGTGCCAGCAGCCGGGAAAGGGACGGCCCCTACGAGCAGTACTTC.

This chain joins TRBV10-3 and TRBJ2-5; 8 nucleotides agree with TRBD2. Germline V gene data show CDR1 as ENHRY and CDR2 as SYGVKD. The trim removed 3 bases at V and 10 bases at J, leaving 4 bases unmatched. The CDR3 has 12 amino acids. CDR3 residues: CAISEVGGDQYF. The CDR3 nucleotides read TGTGCCATCAGTGAAGTCGGGGGGGACCAGTACTTC.

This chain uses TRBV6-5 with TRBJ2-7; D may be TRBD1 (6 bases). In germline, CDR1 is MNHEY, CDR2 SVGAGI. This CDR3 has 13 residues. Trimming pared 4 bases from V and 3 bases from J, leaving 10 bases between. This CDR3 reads CASSLGGNYEQYF. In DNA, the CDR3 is TGTGCCAGCAGTTTAGGGGGAAACTACGAGCAGTACTTC.

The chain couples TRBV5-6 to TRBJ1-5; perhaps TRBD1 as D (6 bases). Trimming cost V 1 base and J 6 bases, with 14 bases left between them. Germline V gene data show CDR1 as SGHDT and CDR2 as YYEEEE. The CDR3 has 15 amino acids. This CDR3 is CASSLNRDFGQPQHF. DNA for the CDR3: TGTGCCAGCAGCTTGAACAGGGATTTCGGTCAGCCCCAGCATTTT. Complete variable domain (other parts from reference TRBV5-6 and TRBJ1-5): DAGVTQSPTHLIKTRGQQVTLRCSPKSGHDTVSWYQQALGQGPQFIFQYYEEEERQRGNFPDRFSGHQFPNYSSELNVNALLLGDSALYLCASSLNRDFGQPQHFGDGTRLSIL.

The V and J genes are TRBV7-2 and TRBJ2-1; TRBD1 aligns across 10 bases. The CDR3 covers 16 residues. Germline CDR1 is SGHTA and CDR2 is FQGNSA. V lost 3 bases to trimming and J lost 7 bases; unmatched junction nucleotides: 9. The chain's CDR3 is CASSLRVGTGDNEQFF. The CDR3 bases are TGTGCCAGCAGCTTGCGGGTCGGGACAGGGGATAATGAGCAGTTCTTC.

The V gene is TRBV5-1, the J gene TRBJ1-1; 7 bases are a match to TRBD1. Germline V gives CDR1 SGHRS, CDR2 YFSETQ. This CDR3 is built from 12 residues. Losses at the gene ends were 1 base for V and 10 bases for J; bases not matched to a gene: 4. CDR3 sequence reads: CASSLLGTAAFF. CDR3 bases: TGCGCCAGCAGCTTGCTCGGGACAGCAGCTTTCTTT.

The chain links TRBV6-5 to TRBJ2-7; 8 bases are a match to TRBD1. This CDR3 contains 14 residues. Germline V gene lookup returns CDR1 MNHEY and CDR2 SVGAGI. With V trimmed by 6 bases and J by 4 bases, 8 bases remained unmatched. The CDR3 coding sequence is TGTGCCAGCAGCATTCAGGGGGCGAGGTACGAGCAGTACTTC. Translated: CASSIQGARYEQYF.

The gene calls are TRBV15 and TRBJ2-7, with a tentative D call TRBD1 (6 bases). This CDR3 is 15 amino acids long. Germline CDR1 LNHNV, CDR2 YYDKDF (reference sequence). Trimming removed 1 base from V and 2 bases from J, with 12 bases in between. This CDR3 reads CATSRGQGYPYEQYF. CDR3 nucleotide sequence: TGTGCCACCAGCAGAGGTCAGGGGTATCCCTACGAGCAGTACTTC.

The CDR3 DNA is TGCAGCGTTGCCCACGGTAGCTATGGCTACACCTTC. As protein: CSVAHGSYGYTF. The rearrangement joins TRBV29-1 to TRBJ1-2; no reliable D call. The length of the CDR3 is 12 residues. The V gene's germline CDR1 is SQVTM and CDR2 ANQGSEA. V gave up 4 bases and J gave up 4 bases, with 10 bases separating them.